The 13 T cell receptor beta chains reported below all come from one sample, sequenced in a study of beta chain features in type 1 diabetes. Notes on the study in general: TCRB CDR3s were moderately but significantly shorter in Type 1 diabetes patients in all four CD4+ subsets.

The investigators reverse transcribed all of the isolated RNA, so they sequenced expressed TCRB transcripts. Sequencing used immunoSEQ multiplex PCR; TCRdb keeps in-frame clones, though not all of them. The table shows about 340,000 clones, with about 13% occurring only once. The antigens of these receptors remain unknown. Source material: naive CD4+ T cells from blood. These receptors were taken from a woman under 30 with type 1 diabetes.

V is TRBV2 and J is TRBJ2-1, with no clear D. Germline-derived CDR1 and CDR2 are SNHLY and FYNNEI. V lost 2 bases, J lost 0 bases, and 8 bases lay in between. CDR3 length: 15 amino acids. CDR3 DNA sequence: TGTGCCAGCAGTGAAACACTAAGCTCCTACAATGAGCAGTTCTTC. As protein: CASSETLSSYNEQFF.

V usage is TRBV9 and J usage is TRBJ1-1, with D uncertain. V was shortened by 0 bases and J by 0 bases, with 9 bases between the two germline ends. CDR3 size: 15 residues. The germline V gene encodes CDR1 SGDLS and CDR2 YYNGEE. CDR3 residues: CASSVVGSMNTEAFF. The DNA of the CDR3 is TGTGCCAGCAGCGTAGTGGGCAGCATGAACACTGAAGCTTTCTTT.

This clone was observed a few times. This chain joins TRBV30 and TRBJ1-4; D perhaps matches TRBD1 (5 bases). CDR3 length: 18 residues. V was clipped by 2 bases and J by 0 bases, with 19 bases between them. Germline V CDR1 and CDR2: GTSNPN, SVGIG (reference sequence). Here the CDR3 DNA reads TGTGCCTGGAGTCGGTACGGGGGAAGAAGAGCAACTAATGAAAAACTGTTTTTT. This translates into CAWSRYGGRRATNEKLFF. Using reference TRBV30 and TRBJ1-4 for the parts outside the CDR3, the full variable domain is SQTIHQWPATLVQPVGSPLSLECTVEGTSNPNLYWYRQAAGRGLQLLFYSVGIGQISSEVPQNLSASRPQDRQFILSSKKLLLSDSGFYLCAWSRYGGRRATNEKLFFGSGTQLSVL.

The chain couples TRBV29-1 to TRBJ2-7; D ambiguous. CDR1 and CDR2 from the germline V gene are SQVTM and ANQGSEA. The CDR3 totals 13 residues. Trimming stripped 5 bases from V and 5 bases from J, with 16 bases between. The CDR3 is CSVRRVSGDEQYF. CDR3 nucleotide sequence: TGCAGCGTTCGACGGGTTTCGGGTGACGAGCAGTACTTC.

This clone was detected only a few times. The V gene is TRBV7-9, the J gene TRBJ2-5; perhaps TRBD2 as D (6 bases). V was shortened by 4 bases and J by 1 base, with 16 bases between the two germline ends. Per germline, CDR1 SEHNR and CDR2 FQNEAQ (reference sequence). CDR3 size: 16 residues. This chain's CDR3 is CASSSSVGGPQETQYF. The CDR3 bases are TGTGCCAGCAGCTCGTCTGTTGGAGGGCCCCAAGAGACCCAGTACTTC.

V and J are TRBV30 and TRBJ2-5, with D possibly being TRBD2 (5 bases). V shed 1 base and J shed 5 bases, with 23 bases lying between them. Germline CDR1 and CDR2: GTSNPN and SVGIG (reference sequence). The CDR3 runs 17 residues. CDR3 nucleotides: TGTGCCTGGAGTGCCCAGCACGGGGTGAGAGTTGGGGAGACCCAGTACTTC. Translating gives CAWSAQHGVRVGETQYF.

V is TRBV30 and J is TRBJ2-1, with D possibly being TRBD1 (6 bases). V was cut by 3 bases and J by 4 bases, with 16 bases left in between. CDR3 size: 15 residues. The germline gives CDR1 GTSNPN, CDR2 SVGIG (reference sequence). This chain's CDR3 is CAWRPSRGIYNEQFF. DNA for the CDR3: TGTGCCTGGAGACCCTCTAGGGGGATATACAATGAGCAGTTCTTC. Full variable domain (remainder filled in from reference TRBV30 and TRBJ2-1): SQTIHQWPATLVQPVGSPLSLECTVEGTSNPNLYWYRQAAGRGLQLLFYSVGIGQISSEVPQNLSASRPQDRQFILSSKKLLLSDSGFYLCAWRPSRGIYNEQFFGPGTRLTVL.

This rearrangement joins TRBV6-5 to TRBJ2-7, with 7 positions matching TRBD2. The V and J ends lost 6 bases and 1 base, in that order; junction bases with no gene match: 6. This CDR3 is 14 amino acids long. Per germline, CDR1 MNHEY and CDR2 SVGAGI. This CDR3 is CASSRSGASYEQYF. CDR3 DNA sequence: TGTGCCAGCAGCCGAAGCGGGGCTTCCTACGAGCAGTACTTC.

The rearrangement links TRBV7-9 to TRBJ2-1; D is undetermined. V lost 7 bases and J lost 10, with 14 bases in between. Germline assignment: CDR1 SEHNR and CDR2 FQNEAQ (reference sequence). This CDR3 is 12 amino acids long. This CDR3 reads CASTQSTREQFF. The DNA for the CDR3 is TGTGCCAGCACCCAGTCCACCAGAGAGCAGTTCTTC. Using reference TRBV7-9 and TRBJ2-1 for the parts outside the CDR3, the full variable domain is DTGVSQNPRHKITKRGQNVTFRCDPISEHNRLYWYRQTLGQGPEFLTYFQNEAQLEKSRLLSDRFSAERPKGSFSTLEIQRTEQGDSAMYLCASTQSTREQFFGPGTRLTVL.

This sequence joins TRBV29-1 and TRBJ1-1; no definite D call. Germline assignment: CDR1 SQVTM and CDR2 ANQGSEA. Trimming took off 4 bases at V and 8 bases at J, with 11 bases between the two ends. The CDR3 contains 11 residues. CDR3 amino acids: CSVAPGKEAFF. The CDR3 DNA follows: TGCAGCGTTGCCCCGGGGAAGGAAGCTTTCTTT. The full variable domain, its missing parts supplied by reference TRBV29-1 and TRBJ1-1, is SAVISQKPSRDICQRGTSLTIQCQVDSQVTMMFWYRQQPGQSLTLIATANQGSEATYESGFVIDKFPISRPNLTFSTLTVSNMSPEDSSIYLCSVAPGKEAFFGQGTRLTVV.

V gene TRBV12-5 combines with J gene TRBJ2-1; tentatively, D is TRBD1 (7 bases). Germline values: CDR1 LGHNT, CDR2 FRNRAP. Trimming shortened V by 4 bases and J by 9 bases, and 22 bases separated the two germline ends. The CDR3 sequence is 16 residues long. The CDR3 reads CASGSPPGLAGGEQFF. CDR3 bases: TGTGCTAGTGGTTCACCACCGGGACTCGCAGGGGGTGAGCAGTTCTTC.

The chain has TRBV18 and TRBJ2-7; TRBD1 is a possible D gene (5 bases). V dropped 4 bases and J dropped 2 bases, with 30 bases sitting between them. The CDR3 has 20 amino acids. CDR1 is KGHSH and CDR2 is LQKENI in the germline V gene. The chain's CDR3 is CASSLYPPQGPFSGPYEQYV. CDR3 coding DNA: TGTGCCAGCTCACTATATCCCCCCCAGGGCCCTTTTAGTGGTCCCTACGAGCAGTACGTC.

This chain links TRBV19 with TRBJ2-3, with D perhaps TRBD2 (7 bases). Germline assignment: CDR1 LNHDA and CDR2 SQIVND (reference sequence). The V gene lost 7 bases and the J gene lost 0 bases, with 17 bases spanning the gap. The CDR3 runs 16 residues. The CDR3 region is CASTYGGGLSTDTQYF. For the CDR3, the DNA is TGTGCCAGTACCTATGGGGGGGGCTTAAGCACAGATACGCAGTATTTT.